These T cell receptor beta chains were read from a single sample in a study of blood T cells in healthy people across ages. TCRdb ran MiXCR on the 5' RACE reads and lists one entry per CDR3 protein. The data contain over 700,000 distinct CDR3 sequences, 50% to 65% of them seen just once; the ten biggest clones take up about two fifths. The sequenced material came from blood. All receptors come from an elderly man in good health. The CDR3 runs from the conserved cysteine through the conserved F or W. A D gene is named only where the DNA matches it firmly. Clone size, where shown, is once, few, many, or a class for clones that have expanded.

CASTRGLQGIDETQYF TGTGCCAGCACTCGAGGCCTGCAGGGGATCGATGAGACCCAGTACTTC - - TRBJ2-5 16 TRBV28
CSTRTATYEQYF TGCAGCACCCGAACGGCTACCTACGAGCAGTACTTC - - TRBJ2-7 12 TRBV29-1
CSARNLHGGINYGYTF TGCAGTGCTAGAAACCTCCACGGGGGGATTAACTATGGCTACACCTTC - - TRBJ1-2 16 TRBV20-1
CASSPKRGGEGTEAFF TGTGCCAGCAGCCCCAAGAGGGGGGGCGAAGGTACTGAAGCTTTCTTT - - TRBJ1-1 16 TRBV7-9
CSARDRGQVSAKNIQYF TGCAGCGCAAGGGACAGGGGGCAGGTGTCGGCCAAAAACATTCAGTACTTC few TRBD1 TRBJ2-4 17 TRBV29-1
CASSLSSREAFF TGTGCCAGCAGTTTGAGCAGCCGTGAAGCTTTCTTT - - TRBJ1-1 12 TRBV12-3/TRBV12-4
CASSQDLASGRDGCAYF TGCGCCAGCAGCCAAGATTTGGCTAGCGGGAGAGACGGATGCGCGTATTTT - TRBD2 TRBJ2-3 17 TRBV4-1
CASSPREGPYEQYF TGTGCCAGCAGCCCCAGGGAGGGACCCTACGAGCAGTACTTC - TRBD2 TRBJ2-7 14 TRBV9
CASRGAGNNQPQHF TGTGCCAGCAGAGGGGCCGGGAATAATCAGCCCCAGCATTTT - - TRBJ1-5 14 TRBV2
CASSESRTGRETQYF TGTGCCAGCAGTGAATCCCGGACAGGGAGAGAGACCCAGTACTTC - TRBD1 TRBJ2-5 15 TRBV25-1
CASSTPFGQGLWPQHF TGTGCCAGCAGCACACCCTTCGGACAGGGTCTTTGGCCCCAGCATTTT - - TRBJ1-5 16 TRBV21-1
CASSSFTSSGNRETQYF TGTGCCAGCTCGAGCTTTACTTCCAGCGGGAATAGAGAGACCCAGTACTTC - TRBD2 TRBJ2-5 17 TRBV11-2
CASSRDPSYNEQFF TGTGCCAGCAGCCGGGACCCGAGTTACAATGAGCAGTTCTTC once - TRBJ2-1 14 TRBV6-5
CASSLEGSLSYNEQFF TGTGCCAGCAGCTTAGAAGGCAGCCTATCCTACAATGAGCAGTTCTTC - - TRBJ2-1 16 TRBV7-2
CASSNGRGGSIEQYF TGTGCCAGCAGCAACGGGAGGGGGGGTTCTATCGAGCAGTACTTC - TRBD2 TRBJ2-7 15 TRBV6-6
CATSRTGQSSYNEQFF TGTGCCACCAGTAGGACAGGGCAGAGCTCCTACAATGAGCAGTTCTTC - TRBD1 TRBJ2-1 16 TRBV24-1
CASSRPGGAYEQYF TGCGCCAGCAGCAGACCCGGCGGGGCCTACGAGCAGTACTTC few - TRBJ2-7 14 TRBV10-2
CASSQDPSGSPPYEQYF TGCGCCAGCAGCCAAGACCCTAGCGGGAGTCCGCCCTACGAGCAGTACTTC - TRBD2 TRBJ2-7 17 TRBV4-1
CASSYSIQGANEQYF TGTGCCAGCAGTTACTCGATCCAGGGGGCCAACGAGCAGTACTTC - TRBD1 TRBJ2-7 15 TRBV6-5
CASSLYRTGVLNTEAFF TGTGCCAGCAGTTTATACCGGACAGGGGTACTAAACACTGAAGCTTTCTTT - TRBD1 TRBJ1-1 17 TRBV27
CASSQVGPDNEQYF TGCGCCAGCAGCCAAGTCGGGCCCGACAATGAGCAGTACTTC - - TRBJ2-7 14 TRBV4-1
CASSQKINGYTF TGTGCCAGCAGCCAAAAGATAAATGGCTACACCTTC few - TRBJ1-2 12 TRBV7-2
CSANRGPYEQYF TGCAGTGCTAACAGGGGGCCCTACGAGCAGTACTTC once TRBD1 TRBJ2-7 12 TRBV20-1
CSARAGQGISPLHF TGCAGTGCTCGCGCCGGACAGGGCATTTCACCCCTCCACTTT few TRBD1 TRBJ1-6 14 TRBV20-1
CSAREKGAGGYTF TGCAGTGCTAGAGAAAAAGGGGCAGGAGGCTACACCTTC - - TRBJ1-2 13 TRBV20-1